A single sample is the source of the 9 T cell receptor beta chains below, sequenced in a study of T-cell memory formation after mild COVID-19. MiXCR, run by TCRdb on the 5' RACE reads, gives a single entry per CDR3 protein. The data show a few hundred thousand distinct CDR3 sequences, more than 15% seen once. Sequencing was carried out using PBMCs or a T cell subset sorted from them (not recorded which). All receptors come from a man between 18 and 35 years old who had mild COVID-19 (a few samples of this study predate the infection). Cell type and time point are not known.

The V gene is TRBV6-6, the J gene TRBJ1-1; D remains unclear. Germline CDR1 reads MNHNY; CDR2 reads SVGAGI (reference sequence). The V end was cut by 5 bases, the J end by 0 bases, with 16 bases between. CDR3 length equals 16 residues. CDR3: CASSPYPGRLNTEAFF. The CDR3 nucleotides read TGTGCCAGCAGTCCATATCCGGGCAGACTGAACACTGAAGCTTTCTTT.

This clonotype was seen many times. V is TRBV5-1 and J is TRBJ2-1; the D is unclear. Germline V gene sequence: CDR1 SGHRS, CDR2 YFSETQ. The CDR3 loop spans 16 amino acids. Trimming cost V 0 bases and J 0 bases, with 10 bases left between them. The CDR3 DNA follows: TGCGCCAGCAGCTTGGCGATCGTGGGCTCCTACAATGAGCAGTTCTTC. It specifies CASSLAIVGSYNEQFF.

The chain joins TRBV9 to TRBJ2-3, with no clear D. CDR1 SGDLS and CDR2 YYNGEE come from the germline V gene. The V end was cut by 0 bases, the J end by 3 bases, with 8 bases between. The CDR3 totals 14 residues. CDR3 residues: CASSVEDPTDTQYF. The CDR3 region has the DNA TGTGCCAGCAGCGTAGAGGACCCGACAGATACGCAGTATTTT.

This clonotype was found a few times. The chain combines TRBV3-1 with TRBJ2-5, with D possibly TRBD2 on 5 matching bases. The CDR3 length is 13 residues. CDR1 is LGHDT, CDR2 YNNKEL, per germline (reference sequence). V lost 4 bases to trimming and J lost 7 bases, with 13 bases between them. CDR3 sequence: CASSPGLVGTQYF. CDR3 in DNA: TGTGCCAGCAGCCCTGGACTGGTGGGGACCCAGTACTTC.

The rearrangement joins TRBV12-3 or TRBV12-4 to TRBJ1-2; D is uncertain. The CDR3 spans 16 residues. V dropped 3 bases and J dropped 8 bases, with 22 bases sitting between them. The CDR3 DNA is TGTGCCAGCAGTTTGTATACGGGGTATGGTACCGACGGCTACACCTTC. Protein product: CASSLYTGYGTDGYTF.

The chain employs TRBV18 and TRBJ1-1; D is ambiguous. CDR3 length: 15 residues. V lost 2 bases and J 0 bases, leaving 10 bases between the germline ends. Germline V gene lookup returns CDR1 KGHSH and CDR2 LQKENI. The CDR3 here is CASSPIWGMNTEAFF. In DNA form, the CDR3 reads TGTGCCAGCTCACCAATATGGGGAATGAACACTGAAGCTTTCTTT.

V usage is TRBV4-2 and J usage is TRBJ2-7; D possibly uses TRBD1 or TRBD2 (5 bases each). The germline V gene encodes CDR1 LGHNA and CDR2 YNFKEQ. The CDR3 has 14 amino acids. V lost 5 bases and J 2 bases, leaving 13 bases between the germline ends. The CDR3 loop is CASSSGTLPYEQYF. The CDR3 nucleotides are TGTGCCAGCAGCTCCGGGACCCTACCCTACGAGCAGTACTTC.

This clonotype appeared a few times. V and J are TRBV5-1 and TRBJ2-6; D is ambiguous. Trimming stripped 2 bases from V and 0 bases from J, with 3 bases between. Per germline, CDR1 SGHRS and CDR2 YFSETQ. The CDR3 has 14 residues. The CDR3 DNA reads TGCGCCAGCAGCTTCGACTCTGGGGCCAACGTCCTGACTTTC. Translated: CASSFDSGANVLTF.

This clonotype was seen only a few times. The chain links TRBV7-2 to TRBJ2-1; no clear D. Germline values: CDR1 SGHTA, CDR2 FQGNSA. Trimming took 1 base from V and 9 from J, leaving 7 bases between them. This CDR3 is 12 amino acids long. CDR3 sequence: CASSLVVLEQFF. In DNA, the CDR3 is TGTGCCAGCAGCTTAGTGGTTCTTGAGCAGTTCTTC.